This TCR beta chain was found in a study of beta chain features in type 1 diabetes. As every portion of the isolated RNA was reverse transcribed, the sequencing read expressed TCRB transcripts. Produced via immunoSEQ multiplex PCR; TCRdb's table is partial and in-frame only. The table includes 200,000 to 250,000 clones, over 7.5% detected once. This clone was counted many times. Its antigen is unknown. Notes on the study in general: When VDJ junctions were examined, type 1 diabetes patients showed fewer insertions and more deletions. In every one of the four CD4+ subsets, TCRB CDR3s were moderately but significantly shorter in Type 1 diabetes patients.

Trimming pared 5 bases from V and 5 bases from J, leaving 14 bases between. The CDR3 extends over 14 amino acids. The germline V gene encodes CDR1 SEHNR and CDR2 FQNEAQ (reference sequence). Cells sorted by CD45RO/CCR7/CD25/CD127/CD95/CD27 comprised CD4+ naive, central memory, regulatory and stem cell-like memory cells. Sequenced sample: naive CD4+ T cells from blood. The chain joins TRBV7-9 to TRBJ2-3, with a possible D match to TRBD1 (6 bases). The TCR originated in a woman under 30 in good health. The CDR3 loop is CASSRLTGEDTQYF. The CDR3 DNA sequence: TGTGCCAGCAGCCGTTTGACAGGCGAAGATACGCAGTATTTT.